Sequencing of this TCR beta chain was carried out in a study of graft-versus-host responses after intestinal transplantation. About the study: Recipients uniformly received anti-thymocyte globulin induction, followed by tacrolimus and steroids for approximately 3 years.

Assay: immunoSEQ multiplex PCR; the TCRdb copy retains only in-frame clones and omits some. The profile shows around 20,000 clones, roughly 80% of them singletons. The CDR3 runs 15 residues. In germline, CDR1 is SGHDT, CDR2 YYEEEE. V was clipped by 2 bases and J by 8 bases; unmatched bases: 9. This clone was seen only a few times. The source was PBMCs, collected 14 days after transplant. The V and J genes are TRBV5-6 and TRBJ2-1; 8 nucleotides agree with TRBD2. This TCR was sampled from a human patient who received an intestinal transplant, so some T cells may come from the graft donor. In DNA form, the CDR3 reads TGTGCCAGCAGCTTTAACGGGGGGGCCTTCCATGAGCAGTTCTTC. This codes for CASSFNGGAFHEQFF.